The T cell receptor (beta chain) described here comes from a study of T cell responses to AZD1222 COVID-19 vaccine. Study outcomes and limitations: Increases in Spike-specific TCR breadth and depth were seen after two AZD1222 doses. The reported proportion of spike-specific TCRs targeting unmutated variant regions was nearly half. Clonal diversity was possibly underestimated, and the donors were mostly white British, with more females.

J lost 7 bases, V lost 4 bases, and 8 bases had no gene match. This CDR3 is 15 amino acids long. Germline CDR1 SGHRS, CDR2 YFSETQ. A word on this clone: No antigen is known for it.

Using immunoSEQ multiplex PCR, the repertoire was profiled, and TCRdb retains in-frame clones only, with some absent. The data show around 150,000 clones, roughly nine tenths seen once. This rearrangement joins TRBV5-1 to TRBJ1-6; 7 bases are a match to TRBD1. Sequenced here: peripheral blood, sampled on day 0 of AZD1222 vaccination. This sequence originates from an adult in good health. This chain's CDR3 is CASSGGTADNSPLHF. CDR3 nucleotides: TGCGCCAGCAGCGGTGGGACAGCCGACAATTCACCCCTCCACTTT.